The subject of this entry is one TCR beta chain. Antigen: not known. TCR sequencing covered a few patients who responded to pembrolizumab. The data were taken from a study of PD-1 blockade in mismatch repair-deficient tumors. Study-wide context: All were previously treated, progressing patients with eleven to twelve mismatch repair-deficient cancer types. Study-level results: Tumor-resident clones, often absent from pretreatment blood, expanded after pembrolizumab and then contracted.

Assay used: immunoSEQ multiplex PCR; TCRdb lists only in-frame clones, some missing. The sample holds 15,000 to 20,000 clones, about 80% seen once. V lost 7 bases to trimming and J lost 4 bases, with 7 bases between them. The germline CDR1 and CDR2 sequences are SEHNR and FQNEAQ (reference sequence). The CDR3 consists of 11 residues. Sample: PBMCs, taken roughly 24 weeks after starting pembrolizumab. This clonotype was sampled from an adult with mismatch repair-deficient cancer. This sequence joins TRBV7-9 and TRBJ2-5, with D unclear. The CDR3 spells CASTRGETQYF. DNA for the CDR3: TGTGCCAGCACCCGAGGAGAGACCCAGTACTTC.